These 3 T cell receptor beta chains came from one sample sequenced in a study of T cells after yellow fever vaccination. Via MiXCR, TCRdb re-called the 5' RACE reads, giving one row per CDR3 protein. The sample includes 150,000 or so distinct CDR3 sequences, about a tenth of them seen just once. This specimen was CD8+ T cells sorted from PBMCs, taken 45 days after the yellow fever booster vaccination. These receptors originate from a man younger than 35 who received the YFV17D yellow fever vaccine.

The chain combines TRBV20-1 with TRBJ1-1, with D tentatively TRBD1 (5 bases). The CDR3 has 14 amino acids. Germline assignment: CDR1 DFQATT and CDR2 SNEGSKA (reference sequence). The V end lost 2 bases, the J end lost 5 bases, and 15 bases lay between the germline ends. CDR3 sequence reads: CSARWQGGETEAFF. In DNA form, the CDR3 reads TGCAGTGCTAGATGGCAGGGAGGAGAAACTGAAGCTTTCTTT.

This clonotype was seen a few times. The chain employs TRBV7-3 and TRBJ2-1; no firm D call. CDR3 size: 12 residues. Between the trimmed V and J ends, which lost 1 base and 8 bases, there was a span of 6 bases. CDR1 SGHTA and CDR2 FQGTGA come from the germline V gene. CDR3 nucleotides: TGTGCCAGCAGCTTAAACAGACATGAGCAGTTCTTC. It specifies CASSLNRHEQFF.

This clonotype was recorded a few times. V and J are TRBV7-2 and TRBJ1-2; 9 bases are shared with TRBD1. The germline V gene has CDR1 SGHTA and CDR2 FQGNSA. The CDR3 runs to 14 residues. Unmatched junction bases numbered 5, after V lost 3 bases and J lost 6 bases. Here the CDR3 DNA reads TGTGCCAGCAGCTTCCCCGGGACAGGGAATGGCTACACCTTC. This codes for CASSFPGTGNGYTF.